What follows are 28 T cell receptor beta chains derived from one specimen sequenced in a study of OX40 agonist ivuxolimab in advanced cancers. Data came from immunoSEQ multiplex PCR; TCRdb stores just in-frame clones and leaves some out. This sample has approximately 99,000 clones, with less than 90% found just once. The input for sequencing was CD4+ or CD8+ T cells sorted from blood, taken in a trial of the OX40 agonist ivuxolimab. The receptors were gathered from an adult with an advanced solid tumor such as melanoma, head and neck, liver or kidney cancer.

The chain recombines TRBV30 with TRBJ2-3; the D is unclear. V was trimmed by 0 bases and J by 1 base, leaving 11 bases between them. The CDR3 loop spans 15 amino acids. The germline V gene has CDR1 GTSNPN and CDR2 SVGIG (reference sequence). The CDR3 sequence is CAWSVSSFGTDTQYF. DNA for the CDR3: TGTGCCTGGAGTGTTTCTAGTTTCGGCACAGATACGCAGTATTTT.

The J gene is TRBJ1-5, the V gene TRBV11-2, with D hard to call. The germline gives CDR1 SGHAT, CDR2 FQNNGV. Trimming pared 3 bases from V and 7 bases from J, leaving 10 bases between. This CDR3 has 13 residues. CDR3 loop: CASSFPGNQPQHF. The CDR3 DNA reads TGTGCCAGCAGCTTCCCCGGGAACCAGCCCCAGCATTTT. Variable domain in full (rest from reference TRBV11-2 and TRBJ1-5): EAGVAQSPRYKIIEKRQSVAFWCNPISGHATLYWYQQILGQGPKLLIQFQNNGVVDDSQLPKDRFSAERLKGVDSTLKIQPAKLEDSAVYLCASSFPGNQPQHFGDGTRLSIL.

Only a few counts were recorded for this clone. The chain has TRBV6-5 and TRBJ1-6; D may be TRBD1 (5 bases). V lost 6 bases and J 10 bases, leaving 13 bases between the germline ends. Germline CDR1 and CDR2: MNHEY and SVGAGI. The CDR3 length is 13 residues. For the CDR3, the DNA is TGTGCCAGCAGCTCAAGGCGGGACTCACCCCTCCACTTT. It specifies CASSSRRDSPLHF.

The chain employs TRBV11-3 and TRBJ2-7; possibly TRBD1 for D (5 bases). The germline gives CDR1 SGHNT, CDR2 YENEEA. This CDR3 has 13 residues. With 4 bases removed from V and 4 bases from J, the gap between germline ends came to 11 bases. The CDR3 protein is CASSSGLGYEQYF. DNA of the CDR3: TGTGCCAGCAGCTCAGGGTTAGGGTACGAGCAGTACTTC.

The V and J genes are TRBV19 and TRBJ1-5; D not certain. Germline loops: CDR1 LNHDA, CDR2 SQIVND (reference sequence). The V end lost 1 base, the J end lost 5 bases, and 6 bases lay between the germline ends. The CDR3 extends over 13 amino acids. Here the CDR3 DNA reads TGTGCCAGTAGTATAGTTCCCGATCAGCCCCAGCATTTT. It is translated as CASSIVPDQPQHF.

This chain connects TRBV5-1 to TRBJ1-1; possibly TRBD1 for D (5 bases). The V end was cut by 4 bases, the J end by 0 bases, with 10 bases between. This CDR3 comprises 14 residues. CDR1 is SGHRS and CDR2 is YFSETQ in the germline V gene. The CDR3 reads CASSLGHLNTEAFF. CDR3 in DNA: TGCGCCAGCAGCCTAGGACACCTGAACACTGAAGCTTTCTTT.

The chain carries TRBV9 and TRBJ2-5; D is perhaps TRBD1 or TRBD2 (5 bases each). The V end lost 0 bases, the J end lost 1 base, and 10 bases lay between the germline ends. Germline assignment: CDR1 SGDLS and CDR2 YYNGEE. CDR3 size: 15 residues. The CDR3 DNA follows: TGTGCCAGCAGCGTAGAAGGGACGGTCCAAGAGACCCAGTACTTC. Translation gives CASSVEGTVQETQYF.

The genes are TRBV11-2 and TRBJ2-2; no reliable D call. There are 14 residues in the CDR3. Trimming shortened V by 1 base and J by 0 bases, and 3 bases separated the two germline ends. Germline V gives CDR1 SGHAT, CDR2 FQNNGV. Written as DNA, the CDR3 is TGTGCCAGCAGCTTAGTGCCGAACACCGGGGAGCTGTTTTTT. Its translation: CASSLVPNTGELFF.

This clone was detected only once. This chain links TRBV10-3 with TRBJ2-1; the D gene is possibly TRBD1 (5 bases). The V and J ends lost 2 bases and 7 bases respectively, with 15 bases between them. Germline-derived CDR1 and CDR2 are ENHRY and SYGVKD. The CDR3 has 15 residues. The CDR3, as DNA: TGTGCCATCAGTGAGAACCCAGGGATGGGGAATGAGCAGTTCTTC. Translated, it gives CAISENPGMGNEQFF.

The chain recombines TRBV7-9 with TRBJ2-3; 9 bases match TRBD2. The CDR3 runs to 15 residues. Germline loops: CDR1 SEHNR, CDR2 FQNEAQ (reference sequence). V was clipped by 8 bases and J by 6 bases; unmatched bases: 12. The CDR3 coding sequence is TGTGCCAGCGCGATAGCGGGGGCGCTTTGGGATACGCAGTATTTT. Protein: CASAIAGALWDTQYF.

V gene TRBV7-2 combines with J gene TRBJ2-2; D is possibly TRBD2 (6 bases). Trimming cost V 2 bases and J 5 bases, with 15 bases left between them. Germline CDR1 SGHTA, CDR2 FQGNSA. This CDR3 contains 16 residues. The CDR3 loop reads CASSLRVEGGTGELFF. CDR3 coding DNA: TGTGCCAGCAGCTTAAGGGTGGAGGGCGGGACCGGGGAGCTGTTTTTT.

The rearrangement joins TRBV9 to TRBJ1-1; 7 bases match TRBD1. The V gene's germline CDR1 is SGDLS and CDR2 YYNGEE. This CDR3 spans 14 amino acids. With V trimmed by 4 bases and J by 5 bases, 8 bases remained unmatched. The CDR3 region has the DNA TGTGCCAGCAGCACCATGACAGGGAGAACTGAAGCTTTCTTT. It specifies CASSTMTGRTEAFF.

The CDR3 region is CASSYDRQSSYEQYF. DNA of the CDR3: TGTGCCAGCAGCTACGACAGGCAAAGCTCCTACGAGCAGTACTTC. V and J are TRBV6-5 and TRBJ2-7; perhaps TRBD1 as D (6 bases). CDR1 MNHEY and CDR2 SVGAGI come from the germline V gene. The V and J ends lost 6 bases and 0 bases respectively, with 15 bases between them. The CDR3 sequence is 15 residues long.

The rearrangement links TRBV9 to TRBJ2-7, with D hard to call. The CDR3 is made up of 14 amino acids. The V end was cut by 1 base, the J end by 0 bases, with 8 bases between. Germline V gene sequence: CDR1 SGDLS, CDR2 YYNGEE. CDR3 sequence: CASSVLSSSYEQYF. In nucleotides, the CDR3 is TGTGCCAGCAGCGTACTGAGTAGCTCCTACGAGCAGTACTTC.

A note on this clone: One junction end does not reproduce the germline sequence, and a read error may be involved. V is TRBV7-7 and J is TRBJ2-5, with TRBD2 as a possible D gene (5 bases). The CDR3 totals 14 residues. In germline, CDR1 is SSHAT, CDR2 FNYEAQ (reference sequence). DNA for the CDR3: TGTGCTAGCAGCACCGGGAACTTCCAAGAGACCCAGTACTTC. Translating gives CASSTGNFQETQYF.

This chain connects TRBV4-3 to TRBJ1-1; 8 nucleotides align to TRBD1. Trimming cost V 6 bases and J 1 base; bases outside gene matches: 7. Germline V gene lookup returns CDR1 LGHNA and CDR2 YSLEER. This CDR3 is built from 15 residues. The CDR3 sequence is CASRPRDRGNTEAFF. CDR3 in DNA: TGCGCCAGCAGACCCCGTGACAGGGGGAACACTGAAGCTTTCTTT.

The DNA for the CDR3 is TGCGCCAGCAGCCAAGAATGGCGGACAGGGAGCAATTCACCCCTCCACTTT. Translated: CASSQEWRTGSNSPLHF. V gene TRBV4-1 combines with J gene TRBJ1-6; 8 nucleotides align to TRBD1. CDR1 and CDR2 from the germline V gene are MGHRA and YSYEKL. After removal of 0 bases from V and 7 bases from J, the junction contained 8 bases not matched to a gene. CDR3 length equals 17 residues.

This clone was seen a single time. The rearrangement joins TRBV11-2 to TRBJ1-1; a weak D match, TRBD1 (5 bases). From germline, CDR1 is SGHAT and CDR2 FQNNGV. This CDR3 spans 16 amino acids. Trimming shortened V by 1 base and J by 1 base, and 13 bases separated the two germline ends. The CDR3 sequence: CASSLVFQGKNTEAFF. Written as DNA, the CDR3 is TGTGCCAGCAGCTTAGTATTTCAGGGTAAGAACACTGAAGCTTTCTTT.

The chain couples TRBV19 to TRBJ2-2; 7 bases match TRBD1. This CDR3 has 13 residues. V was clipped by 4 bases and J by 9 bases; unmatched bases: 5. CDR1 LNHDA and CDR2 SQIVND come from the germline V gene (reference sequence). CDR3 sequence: CASSTGTARELFF. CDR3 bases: TGTGCCAGTAGTACCGGGACAGCCCGGGAGCTGTTTTTT.

This chain's CDR3 is CASSLGFVGHRVGEQYF. DNA for the CDR3: TGTGCCAGCAGCTTGGGTTTCGTAGGTCATAGGGTAGGCGAGCAGTACTTC. V and J are TRBV5-6 and TRBJ2-7, with D hard to call. The CDR3 consists of 17 residues. V was clipped by 0 bases and J by 6 bases, with 22 bases between them. Germline V gene sequence: CDR1 SGHDT, CDR2 YYEEEE.

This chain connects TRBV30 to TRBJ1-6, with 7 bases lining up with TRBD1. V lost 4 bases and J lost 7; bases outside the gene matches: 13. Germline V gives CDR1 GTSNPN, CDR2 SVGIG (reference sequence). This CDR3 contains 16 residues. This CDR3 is CAWTASRTGTNSPLHF. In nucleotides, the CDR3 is TGTGCCTGGACCGCCTCGAGGACAGGAACAAATTCACCCCTCCACTTT.

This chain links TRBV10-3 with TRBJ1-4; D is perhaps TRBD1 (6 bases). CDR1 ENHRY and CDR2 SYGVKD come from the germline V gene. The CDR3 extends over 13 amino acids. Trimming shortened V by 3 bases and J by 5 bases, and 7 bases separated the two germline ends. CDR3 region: CAISDTGNEKLFF. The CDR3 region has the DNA TGTGCCATCAGTGATACAGGGAATGAAAAACTGTTTTTT.

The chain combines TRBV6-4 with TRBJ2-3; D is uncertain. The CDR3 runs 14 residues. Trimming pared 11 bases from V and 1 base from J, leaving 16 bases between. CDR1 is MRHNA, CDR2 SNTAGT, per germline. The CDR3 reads CAGEKGSGTDTQYF. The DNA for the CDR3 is TGTGCCGGTGAAAAAGGGTCCGGCACAGATACGCAGTATTTT.

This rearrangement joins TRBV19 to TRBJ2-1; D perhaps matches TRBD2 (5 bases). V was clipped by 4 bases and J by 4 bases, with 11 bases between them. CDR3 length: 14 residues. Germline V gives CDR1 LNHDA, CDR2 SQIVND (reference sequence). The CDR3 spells CASSTPEGYNEQFF. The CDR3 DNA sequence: TGTGCCAGTAGTACCCCCGAGGGTTACAATGAGCAGTTCTTC.

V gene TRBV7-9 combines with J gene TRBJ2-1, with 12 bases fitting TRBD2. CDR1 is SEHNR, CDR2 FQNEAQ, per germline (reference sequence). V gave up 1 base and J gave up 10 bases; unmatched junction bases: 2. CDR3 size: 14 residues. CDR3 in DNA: TGTGCCAGCAGCTTAGGACTAGCGGGAGACGAGCAGTTCTTC. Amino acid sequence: CASSLGLAGDEQFF.

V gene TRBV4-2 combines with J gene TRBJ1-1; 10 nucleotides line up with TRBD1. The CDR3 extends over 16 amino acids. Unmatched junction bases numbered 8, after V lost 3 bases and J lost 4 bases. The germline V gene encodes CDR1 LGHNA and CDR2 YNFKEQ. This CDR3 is CASSQVGTGAITEAFF. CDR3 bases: TGTGCCAGCAGCCAGGTGGGGACAGGGGCGATCACTGAAGCTTTCTTT.

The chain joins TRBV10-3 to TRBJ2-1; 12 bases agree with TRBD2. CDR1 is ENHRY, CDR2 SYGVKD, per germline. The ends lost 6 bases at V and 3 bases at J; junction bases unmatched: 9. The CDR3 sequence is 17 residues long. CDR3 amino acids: CAISASSGGANYNEQFF. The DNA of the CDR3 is TGTGCCATCAGCGCCTCTAGCGGGGGGGCCAACTACAATGAGCAGTTCTTC.

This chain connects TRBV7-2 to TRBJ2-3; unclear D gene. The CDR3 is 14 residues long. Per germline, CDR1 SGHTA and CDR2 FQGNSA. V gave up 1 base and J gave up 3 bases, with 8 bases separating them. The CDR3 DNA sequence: TGTGCCAGCAGCTTAGACAGTTATACAGATACGCAGTATTTT. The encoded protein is CASSLDSYTDTQYF.